Presented here are 12 T cell receptor beta chains from one specimen sequenced in a study of cytomegalovirus exposure and HLA in healthy donors. It was with 60 Vbeta and 13 Jbeta primers that the PCR ran. Method: immunoSEQ multiplex PCR; TCRdb's copy keeps in-frame clones and lacks some. The sample consists of about 170,000 clones, more than 60% of them appearing once. Material for sequencing was PBMCs. The receptor source for this set is a human donor in good health.

V is TRBV6-4 and J is TRBJ2-3; TRBD2 agrees at 8 bases. Germline V gives CDR1 MRHNA, CDR2 SNTAGT. The junction had 6 bases not matched to a gene; V was cut back by 6 bases and J by 4 bases. The CDR3 runs to 14 residues. Written as DNA, the CDR3 is TGTGCCAGCAGCCCCGGGAGGGGGGCAGATACGCAGTATTTT. Translation: CASSPGRGADTQYF.

For the CDR3, the DNA is TGTGCCAGCAGCTTAGGGGCCGGGACAGGGAAGAACACCGGGGAGCTGTTTTTT. Its translation is CASSLGAGTGKNTGELFF. The chain combines TRBV11-2 with TRBJ2-2, with 9 bases lining up with TRBD1. V shed 1 base and J 1 base; nucleotides not matched to a gene: 7. Germline values: CDR1 SGHAT, CDR2 FQNNGV. This CDR3 is 18 amino acids long.

The rearrangement links TRBV7-6 to TRBJ1-6; TRBD1 aligns across 9 bases. The V gene end was trimmed by 5 bases and the J gene end by 8 bases; junction bases not matched to a gene: 4. This CDR3 contains 14 residues. Germline V gives CDR1 SGHVS, CDR2 FNYEAQ. In DNA form, the CDR3 reads TGTGCCAGCAGCCCACAGGGGGCTTATTCACCCCTCCACTTT. This gives the protein CASSPQGAYSPLHF.

Only one count was recorded for this clone. The chain couples TRBV5-4 to TRBJ1-4; 7 bases line up with TRBD1. V was pared by 0 bases and J by 3 bases, with 5 bases of the junction left unmatched. This CDR3 is 16 amino acids long. CDR1 is SGHNT, CDR2 YYREEE, per germline (reference sequence). Written as DNA, the CDR3 is TGTGCCAGCAGCTTGGACAGGGGTGGCGCTAATGAAAAACTGTTTTTT. Translated: CASSLDRGGANEKLFF. The complete variable domain, with remaining parts taken from reference TRBV5-4 and TRBJ1-4, reads ETGVTQSPTHLIKTRGQQVTLRCSSQSGHNTVSWYQQALGQGPQFIFQYYREEENGRGNFPPRFSGLQFPNYSSELNVNALELDDSALYLCASSLDRGGANEKLFFGSGTQLSVL.

V usage is TRBV7-6 and J usage is TRBJ2-7, with TRBD1 matching 11 bases. The length of the CDR3 is 16 residues. Germline assignment: CDR1 SGHVS and CDR2 FNYEAQ. The ends lost 5 bases at V and 2 bases at J; junction bases unmatched: 8. The CDR3, as DNA: TGTGCCAGCAGCCCAATGCCGGGACAGGGGGCCTACGAGCAGTACTTC. This codes for CASSPMPGQGAYEQYF. Drawing the rest from reference TRBV7-6 and TRBJ2-7, the complete variable domain is GAGVSQSPRYKVTKRGQDVALRCDPISGHVSLYWYRQALGQGPEFLTYFNYEAQQDKSGLPNDRFSAERPEGSISTLTIQRTEQRDSAMYRCASSPMPGQGAYEQYFGPGTRLTVT.

This sequence joins TRBV29-1 and TRBJ1-1; 8 bases are shared with TRBD1. The ends lost 4 bases at V and 1 base at J; junction bases unmatched: 11. Germline V CDR1 and CDR2: SQVTM, ANQGSEA. CDR3 length: 16 residues. The DNA of the CDR3 is TGCAGCGTTGGGGCGGCAGGGGGCGCGGGGAACACTGAAGCTTTCTTT. Its translation: CSVGAAGGAGNTEAFF.

The chain has TRBV11-2 and TRBJ2-7; TRBD1 agrees at 7 bases. J lost 4 bases, V lost 6 bases, and 12 bases had no gene match. The CDR3 covers 15 residues. The germline V gene encodes CDR1 SGHAT and CDR2 FQNNGV. CDR3 sequence: CASSLGPGGMYEQYF. The CDR3 DNA reads TGTGCCAGCAGTCTGGGGCCAGGGGGTATGTACGAGCAGTACTTC.

This sequence joins TRBV6-5 and TRBJ2-1; 9 nucleotides align to TRBD2. There are 12 residues in the CDR3. Germline V gives CDR1 MNHEY, CDR2 SVGAGI. V dropped 6 bases and J dropped 16; count of bases not matched to a gene: 10. The CDR3 sequence is CASSLGSGGYFF. In nucleotides, the CDR3 is TGTGCCAGCAGCCTGGGTAGCGGGGGCTATTTCTTC.

The rearrangement uses TRBV7-2 and TRBJ2-2; possibly TRBD2 for D (5 bases). CDR1 is SGHTA and CDR2 is FQGNSA in the germline V gene. V was clipped by 7 bases and J by 1 base, with 13 bases between them. This CDR3 comprises 15 residues. The CDR3 DNA follows: TGTGCCAGCACCCGCGAGGGAATGAACACCGGGGAGCTGTTTTTT. This sequence encodes CASTREGMNTGELFF.

The V and J genes are TRBV5-4 and TRBJ1-1; D uncertain. Per the germline V gene, CDR1 is SGHNT and CDR2 is YYREEE (reference sequence). The CDR3 contains 12 residues. Deletions cut 1 base from V and 5 bases from J, with 6 bases between. The DNA for the CDR3 is TGTGCCAGCAGCTTGTTCCAGACTGAAGCTTTCTTT. It yields the protein CASSLFQTEAFF.

The sample holds a few counts of this clone. V usage is TRBV4-2 and J usage is TRBJ1-4, with a tentative D call TRBD1 (5 bases). The CDR3 runs 16 residues. V lost 1 base and J 5 bases, leaving 14 bases between the germline ends. Germline loops: CDR1 LGHNA, CDR2 YNFKEQ. CDR3 DNA sequence: TGTGCCAGCAGCCAAGTTGAGGACATAGGGAATGAAAAACTGTTTTTT. Its translation: CASSQVEDIGNEKLFF.

This clone appeared a few times. This chain links TRBV11-2 with TRBJ2-7; D ambiguous. Germline CDR1 is SGHAT and CDR2 is FQNNGV. The V and J ends lost 1 base and 2 bases respectively, with 9 bases between them. The length of the CDR3 is 14 residues. The CDR3 loop is CASSLGVVAYEQYF. Here the CDR3 DNA reads TGTGCCAGCAGCTTAGGAGTGGTAGCCTACGAGCAGTACTTC.